The 19 T cell receptor beta chains in this list originate from one sample, sequenced in a study of cytomegalovirus exposure and HLA in healthy donors. This PCR relied on a set of 60 Vbeta primers and 13 Jbeta primers. TCRdb keeps only in-frame clones here, not all; method: immunoSEQ multiplex PCR. The table records about 98,000 clones, roughly 76% of them present only once. Source material: PBMCs. These receptors were obtained from a female donor in good health and CMV-seronegative.

V gene TRBV18 combines with J gene TRBJ1-6, with TRBD1 matching 7 bases. The trim removed 3 bases at V and 6 bases at J, leaving 5 bases unmatched. The germline gives CDR1 KGHSH, CDR2 LQKENI. CDR3 length equals 15 residues. CDR3: CASSPTTGTNSPLHF. DNA for the CDR3: TGTGCCAGCTCACCCACGACAGGGACTAATTCACCCCTCCACTTT.

The V call is TRBV10-3, the J call TRBJ1-5, with 7 bases aligning to TRBD1. The CDR3 runs 16 residues. Germline-derived CDR1 and CDR2 are ENHRY and SYGVKD. V was clipped by 2 bases and J by 3 bases; unmatched bases: 7. CDR3 DNA sequence: TGTGCCATCAGTGAGGCCTGGGACAGCCCCAATCAGCCCCAGCATTTT. Protein sequence: CAISEAWDSPNQPQHF.

V is TRBV6-6 and J is TRBJ1-6; 8 nucleotides line up with TRBD1. Looked up from germline, CDR1 is MNHNY and CDR2 is SVGAGI (reference sequence). V was clipped by 11 bases and J by 6 bases; unmatched bases: 6. The CDR3 has 13 amino acids. CDR3 sequence (DNA): TGTGCCGGGGGACAGGAACGTAATTCACCCCTCCACTTT. Protein product: CAGGQERNSPLHF.

The chain joins TRBV7-8 to TRBJ1-2; 9 nucleotides match TRBD1. The CDR3 is 17 residues long. V lost 0 bases and J lost 4; bases outside the gene matches: 9. The germline CDR1 and CDR2 sequences are SGHVS and FQNEAQ. The CDR3 spells CASSLARDRVSSYGYTF. The CDR3 bases are TGTGCCAGCAGCTTAGCTCGGGACAGGGTGTCTTCCTATGGCTACACCTTC.

This chain connects TRBV7-9 to TRBJ1-2; 7 bases map to TRBD1. Germline values: CDR1 SEHNR, CDR2 FQNEAQ (reference sequence). J gave up 0 bases and V 5 bases, and 15 bases lay outside the gene matches. The CDR3 has 18 residues. The DNA for the CDR3 is TGTGCCAGCAGCCCTCTTGAGGGGGCCCAGTATGCTAACTATGGCTACACCTTC. Translation: CASSPLEGAQYANYGYTF.

This chain connects TRBV30 to TRBJ2-5; 7 bases map to TRBD1. The DNA end is more similar to TRBJ2-7, so the J call may be wrong. This CDR3 comprises 15 residues. CDR1 and CDR2 (germline): GTSNPN, SVGIG (reference sequence). CDR3 in DNA: TGTGCCTGGAGCCGGGGACAGCCAGGACTCTACGAGCAGTACTTC. Protein: CAWSRGQPGLYEQYF.

V usage is TRBV6-1 and J usage is TRBJ2-3; TRBD1 matches at 7 bases. Germline V gene sequence: CDR1 MNHNS, CDR2 SASEGT. V gave up 5 bases and J gave up 3 bases; unmatched junction bases: 8. The CDR3 has 15 residues. DNA of the CDR3: TGTGCCAGCAGTTCCCGACAGGGATGGACAGATACGCAGTATTTT. Translated, it gives CASSSRQGWTDTQYF.

This chain links TRBV30 with TRBJ1-2, with TRBD1 matching over 8 bases. The CDR3 is 12 amino acids. V was clipped by 5 bases and J by 1 base; unmatched bases: 0. Germline V gives CDR1 GTSNPN, CDR2 SVGIG (reference sequence). The CDR3 region is CAWGQGNYGYTF. CDR3 in DNA: TGTGCCTGGGGACAGGGTAACTATGGCTACACCTTC.

V is TRBV9 and J is TRBJ1-1, with 7 bases identical to TRBD1. The CDR3 loop spans 15 amino acids. The V segment lost 3 bases and the J segment 3 bases; nucleotides outside the gene matches: 8. Germline-derived CDR1 and CDR2 are SGDLS and YYNGEE. The CDR3 region has the DNA TGTGCCAGCAGCGGAGGGGCGACAGGGTACACTGAAGCTTTCTTT. Translated: CASSGGATGYTEAFF.

This clone was seen more than once but under ten times. This chain connects TRBV6-1 to TRBJ2-7; D may be TRBD2 (8 bases). CDR1 and CDR2 (germline): MNHNS, SASEGT. This CDR3 is built from 16 residues. Trimming removed 4 bases from V and 0 bases from J, with 16 bases in between. CDR3 in amino acids: CASSVSGGDSSYEQYF. The CDR3 DNA sequence: TGTGCCAGCAGTGTCTCCGGGGGGGACAGCTCCTACGAGCAGTACTTC.

The chain has TRBV9 and TRBJ1-1, with 8 bases identical to TRBD1. V trimming: 4 bases; J trimming: 6 bases; junction bases outside the gene matches: 5. Germline V lookup: CDR1 SGDLS, CDR2 YYNGEE. The CDR3 runs 13 residues. The CDR3 sequence is CASSLQGVSEAFF. In nucleotides, the CDR3 is TGTGCCAGCAGCTTACAGGGGGTCTCTGAAGCTTTCTTT.

This clone was counted once. V gene TRBV30 combines with J gene TRBJ1-2, with 7 nucleotides matching TRBD1. V was pared by 2 bases and J by 8 bases, with 8 bases of the junction left unmatched. The CDR3 runs 13 residues. Germline-derived CDR1 and CDR2 are GTSNPN and SVGIG (reference sequence). CDR3 in DNA: TGTGCCTGGAGTACTACAGGGGTAAAGGGCTACACCTTC. Translation: CAWSTTGVKGYTF.

This clone was counted only a few times. CDR3 DNA sequence: TGCGCCAGCAGCCAAGAACCATTGGGGACTAGCAGACTCAATGAGCAGTTCTTC. Its protein product is CASSQEPLGTSRLNEQFF. The chain employs TRBV4-1 and TRBJ2-1, with 9 bases matching TRBD2. The V segment lost 0 bases and the J segment 6 bases; nucleotides outside the gene matches: 12. CDR3 length: 18 residues. In germline, CDR1 is MGHRA, CDR2 YSYEKL.

V is TRBV9 and J is TRBJ2-1, with D tentatively TRBD2 (5 bases). The CDR3 runs 14 residues. Trimming cost V 0 bases and J 5 bases, with 9 bases left between them. Germline CDR1 and CDR2: SGDLS and YYNGEE. DNA of the CDR3: TGTGCCAGCAGCGTAGTAGGGAGACACAATGAGCAGTTCTTC. Translation: CASSVVGRHNEQFF.

The rearrangement joins TRBV18 to TRBJ1-1; 11 bases fit TRBD1. This CDR3 has 16 residues. Trimming removed 3 bases from V and 6 bases from J; junction bases left unmatched: 9. Germline values: CDR1 KGHSH, CDR2 LQKENI. The chain's CDR3 is CASSPSNPGQGAEAFF. The CDR3 DNA reads TGTGCCAGCTCACCTAGTAATCCGGGACAGGGGGCTGAAGCTTTCTTT.

This clone has only a few counts. CDR3 in amino acids: CASSLKLANYGYTF. The CDR3 region has the DNA TGTGCCAGCAGCCTGAAGTTAGCTAACTATGGCTACACCTTC. The rearrangement links TRBV6-5 to TRBJ1-2; D is undetermined. In germline, CDR1 is MNHEY, CDR2 SVGAGI. The CDR3 contains 14 residues. Trimming removed 6 bases at V and 0 bases at J, with 11 bases between.

The chain uses TRBV15 and TRBJ1-2, with TRBD1 identical over 7 bases. The length of the CDR3 is 19 residues. CDR1 is LNHNV and CDR2 is YYDKDF in the germline V gene (reference sequence). Trimming took 2 bases from V and 0 from J; bases not matched to a gene: 15. CDR3 sequence: CATSRSPGEQGFSNYGYTF. For the CDR3, the DNA is TGTGCCACCAGCAGATCCCCTGGGGAACAGGGGTTTTCTAACTATGGCTACACCTTC.

In its sample, this clone was seen a few times. J is TRBJ2-3 and V is TRBV19, with 9 bases lining up with TRBD2. The V segment lost 4 bases and the J segment 4 bases; nucleotides outside the gene matches: 3. Germline assignment: CDR1 LNHDA and CDR2 SQIVND (reference sequence). The CDR3 sequence is 14 residues long. The DNA of the CDR3 is TGTGCCAGTAGTAGTAGCGGGAGTCCAGATACGCAGTATTTT. Translating gives CASSSSGSPDTQYF.

The V gene is TRBV19, the J gene TRBJ2-3; possibly TRBD2 for D (6 bases). With 3 bases removed from V and 5 bases from J, the gap between germline ends came to 15 bases. CDR1 is LNHDA, CDR2 SQIVND, per germline (reference sequence). The CDR3 is 15 amino acids. The CDR3: CASSIYGSEVDTQYF. For the CDR3, the DNA is TGTGCCAGTAGTATTTACGGGAGTGAGGTAGATACGCAGTATTTT.